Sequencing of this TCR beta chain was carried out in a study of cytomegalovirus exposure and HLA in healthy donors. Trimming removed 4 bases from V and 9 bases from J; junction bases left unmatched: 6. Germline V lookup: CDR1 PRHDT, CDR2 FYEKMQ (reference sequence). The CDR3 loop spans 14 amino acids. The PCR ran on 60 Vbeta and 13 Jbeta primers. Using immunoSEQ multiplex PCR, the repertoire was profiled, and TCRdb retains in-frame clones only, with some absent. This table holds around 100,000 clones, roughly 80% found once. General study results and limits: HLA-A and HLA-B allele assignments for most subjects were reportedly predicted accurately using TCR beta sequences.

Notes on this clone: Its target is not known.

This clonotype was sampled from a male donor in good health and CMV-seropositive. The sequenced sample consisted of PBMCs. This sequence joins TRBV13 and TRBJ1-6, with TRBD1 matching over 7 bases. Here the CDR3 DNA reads TGTGCCAGCAGCTCGACAGGGAGGCTTTCACCCCTCCACTTT. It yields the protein CASSSTGRLSPLHF.